One and the same sample provided the 5 T cell receptor beta chains below, sequenced in a study of blood T cell repertoires in COVID-19 (dated by TCRdb to the early 2020s). Library preparation was by the immunoSEQ multiplex PCR assay. TCRdb took over this immuneACCESS table, retaining in-frame rearrangements with V and J assigned. Such tables are incomplete; in checked studies, under half of the missing clones stem from an unresolved V gene, and the remainder is unexplained. This sample gives some 160,000 clones in total; approximately 82% of them show up just once. Around a fifth of the sample is held by the ten biggest clonotypes. Specimen: peripheral blood. The receptors originated from a woman in her 70s who had recovered from COVID-19.

The gene calls are TRBV7-2 and TRBJ2-2, with 7 bases identical to TRBD1. J was trimmed by 6 bases and V by 5 bases; bases with no gene match: 9. Germline CDR1 and CDR2: SGHTA and FQGNSA. This CDR3 is 15 amino acids long. In nucleotides, the CDR3 is TGTGCCAGCAGCGCCCGACAGGGTTTGGCCGGGGAGCTGTTTTTT. Translating it yields CASSARQGLAGELFF.

J is TRBJ2-7 and V is TRBV5-1; TRBD1 is a possible D gene (5 bases). Trimming took off 4 bases at V and 2 bases at J, with 10 bases between the two ends. The CDR3 totals 13 residues. In germline, CDR1 is SGHRS, CDR2 YFSETQ. In DNA form, the CDR3 reads TGCGCCAGCAGCCCCGACAGACCCTACGAGCAGTACTTC. Translating gives CASSPDRPYEQYF.

This chain's CDR3 is CASSFHRGISNQPQHF. As DNA, the CDR3 is TGTGCCAGCAGTTTTCACAGGGGGATTAGCAATCAGCCCCAGCATTTT. The chain couples TRBV28 to TRBJ1-5; TRBD1 matches at 8 bases. With V trimmed by 3 bases and J by 0 bases, 4 bases remained unmatched. Germline V gene lookup returns CDR1 MDHEN and CDR2 SYDVKM. The CDR3 extends over 16 amino acids.

The chain has TRBV21-1 and TRBJ2-1; the DNA was not compared with TRBD2, the D call given in the table. TRBV21-1 is termed a pseudogene. This CDR3 comprises 18 residues. The chain's CDR3 is CASSKALWGTYSYNEQFF. Written as DNA, the CDR3 is TGTGCCAGCAGCAAAGCGCTTTGGGGGACTTACTCCTACAATGAGCAGTTCTTC.

V and J are TRBV7-9 and TRBJ2-7, with a weak D call TRBD1 (6 bases). The CDR3 consists of 15 residues. V lost 0 bases to trimming and J lost 4 bases, with 13 bases between them. Germline V CDR1 and CDR2: SEHNR, FQNEAQ (reference sequence). The CDR3 region is CASSLAQGTSYEQYF. Written as DNA, the CDR3 is TGTGCCAGCAGCTTAGCGCAGGGGACCTCGTACGAGCAGTACTTC. Full variable domain (remainder filled in from reference TRBV7-9 and TRBJ2-7): DTGVSQNPRHKITKRGQNVTFRCDPISEHNRLYWYRQTLGQGPEFLTYFQNEAQLEKSRLLSDRFSAERPKGSFSTLEIQRTEQGDSAMYLCASSLAQGTSYEQYFGPGTRLTVT.